The sequence of this T cell receptor beta chain was determined in a study of OX40 agonist ivuxolimab in advanced cancers. Overall study: Partial responses were seen in three patients, one with hepatocellular carcinoma and two with cutaneous melanoma. Study observations and caveats: Expanded clones tended on average to be more numerous among CD8+ T cells than CD4+. Both CD4+ and CD8+ T cell populations in blood had undergone clonal expansion by week 6 at 0.1 to 3.0 mg/kg.

CDR3 length equals 19 residues. The junction had 12 bases not matched to a gene; V was cut back by 0 bases and J by 4 bases. CDR1 SGHDT and CDR2 YYEEEE come from the germline V gene. Sequenced by immunoSEQ multiplex PCR; TCRdb stores in-frame clones only, minus some. The sample comprises around 61,000 clones, around 84% of which are singletons, and roughly 2% rests with the top ten. Worth noting for this clone: Its antigen is currently unknown.

Blood got drawn at baseline, again on cycle 4 day 1, and then on cycle 7 day 1. The V and J genes are TRBV5-6 and TRBJ2-7, with 14 bases lining up with TRBD2. The sequence was collected from an adult with an advanced solid tumor such as melanoma, head and neck, liver or kidney cancer. Sample: CD4+ or CD8+ T cells sorted from blood, taken in a trial of the OX40 agonist ivuxolimab. The CDR3 reads CASSLEGGTGTSGGYEQYF. The CDR3 DNA sequence: TGTGCCAGCAGCTTGGAGGGCGGGACAGGGACTAGCGGGGGATACGAGCAGTACTTC.